Sequencing of this T cell receptor (beta chain) was carried out in a study of blood T cell repertoires in COVID-19. Study information: COVID-19 samples from acute and convalescent phases originated in the United States, Italy and Spain. In each case, the material was cDNA or gDNA derived from T cells, B-cell-depleted T cells, or PBMCs.

Data came from immunoSEQ multiplex PCR; TCRdb stores just in-frame clones and leaves some out. The table has about 360,000 clones, about 88% seen once. A Seattle source enrolled patients during active infection and followed them longitudinally. The specimen was peripheral blood. The receptor comes from a woman aged 55-70 years with COVID-19, enrolled during active disease.

The CDR3 loop is CASSPGRADTQYF. DNA of the CDR3: TGTGCCAGCTCACCGGGTCGGGCAGATACGCAGTATTTT. This chain connects TRBV18 to TRBJ2-3; D gene unclear. Germline CDR1 and CDR2: KGHSH and LQKENI. The V end lost 3 bases, the J end lost 4 bases, and 8 bases lay between the germline ends. The CDR3 runs 13 residues.